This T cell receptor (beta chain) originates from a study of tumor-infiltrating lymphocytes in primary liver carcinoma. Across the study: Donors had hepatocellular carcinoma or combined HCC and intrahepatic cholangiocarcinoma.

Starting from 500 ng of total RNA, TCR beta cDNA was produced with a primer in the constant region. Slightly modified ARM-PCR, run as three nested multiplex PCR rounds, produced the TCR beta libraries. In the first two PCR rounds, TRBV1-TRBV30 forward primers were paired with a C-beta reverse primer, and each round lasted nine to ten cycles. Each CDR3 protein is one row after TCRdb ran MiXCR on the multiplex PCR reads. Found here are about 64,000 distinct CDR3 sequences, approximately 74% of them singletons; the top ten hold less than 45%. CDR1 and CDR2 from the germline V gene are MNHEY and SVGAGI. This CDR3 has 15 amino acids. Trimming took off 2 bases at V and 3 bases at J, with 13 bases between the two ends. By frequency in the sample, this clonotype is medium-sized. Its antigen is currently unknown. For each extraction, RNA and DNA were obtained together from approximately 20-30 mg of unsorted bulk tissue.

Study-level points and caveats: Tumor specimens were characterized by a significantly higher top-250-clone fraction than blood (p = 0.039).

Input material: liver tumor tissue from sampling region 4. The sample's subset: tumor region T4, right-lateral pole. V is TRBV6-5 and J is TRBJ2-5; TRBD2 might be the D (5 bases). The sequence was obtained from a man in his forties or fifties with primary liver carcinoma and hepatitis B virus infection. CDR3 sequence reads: CASSYAGYGKETQYF. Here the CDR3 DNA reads TGTGCCAGCAGTTACGCGGGCTATGGTAAAGAGACCCAGTACTTC.